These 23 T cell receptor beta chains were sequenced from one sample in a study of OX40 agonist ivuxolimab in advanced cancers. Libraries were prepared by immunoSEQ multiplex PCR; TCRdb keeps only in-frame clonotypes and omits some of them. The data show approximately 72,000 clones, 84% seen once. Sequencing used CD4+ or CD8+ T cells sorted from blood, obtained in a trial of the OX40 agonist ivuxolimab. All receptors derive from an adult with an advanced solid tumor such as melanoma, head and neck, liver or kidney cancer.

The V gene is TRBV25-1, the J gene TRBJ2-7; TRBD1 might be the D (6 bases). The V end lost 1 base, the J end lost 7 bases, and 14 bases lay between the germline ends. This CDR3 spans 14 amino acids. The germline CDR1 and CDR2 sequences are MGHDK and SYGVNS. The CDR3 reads CASSEFRGGSEQYF. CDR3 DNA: TGTGCCAGCAGTGAATTCCGAGGGGGAAGTGAGCAGTACTTC.

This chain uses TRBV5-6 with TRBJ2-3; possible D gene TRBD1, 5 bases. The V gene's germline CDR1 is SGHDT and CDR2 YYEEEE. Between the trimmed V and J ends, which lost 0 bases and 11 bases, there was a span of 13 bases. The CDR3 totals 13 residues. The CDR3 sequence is CASSLGGLGEQYF. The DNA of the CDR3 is TGTGCCAGCAGCTTGGGGGGCTTGGGTGAGCAGTATTTT. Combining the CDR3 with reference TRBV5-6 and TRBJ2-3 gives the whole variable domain DAGVTQSPTHLIKTRGQQVTLRCSPKSGHDTVSWYQQALGQGPQFIFQYYEEEERQRGNFPDRFSGHQFPNYSSELNVNALLLGDSALYLCASSLGGLGEQYFGPGTRLTVL.

The CDR3 DNA sequence: TGCGCCAGCAGCTTGTTCGGAGGAGAAAGCAATCAGCCCCAGCATTTT. Its translation is CASSLFGGESNQPQHF. This sequence joins TRBV5-1 and TRBJ1-5, with D unclear. Germline V gives CDR1 SGHRS, CDR2 YFSETQ. The CDR3 sequence is 16 residues long. Deletions cut 1 base from V and 1 base from J, with 12 bases between.

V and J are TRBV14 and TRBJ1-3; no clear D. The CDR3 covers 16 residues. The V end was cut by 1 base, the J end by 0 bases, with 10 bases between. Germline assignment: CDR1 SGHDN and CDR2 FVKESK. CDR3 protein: CASSQAALSSGNTIYF. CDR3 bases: TGTGCCAGCAGCCAAGCCGCGCTCAGCTCTGGAAACACCATATATTTT.

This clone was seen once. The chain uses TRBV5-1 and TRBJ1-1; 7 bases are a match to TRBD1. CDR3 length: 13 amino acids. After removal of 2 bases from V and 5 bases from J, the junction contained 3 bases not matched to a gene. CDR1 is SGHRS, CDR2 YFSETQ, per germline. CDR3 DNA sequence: TGCGCCAGCAGCTTACAGGGGACTACTGAAGCTTTCTTT. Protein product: CASSLQGTTEAFF.

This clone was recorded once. The CDR3 DNA is TGTGCCAGCAGCTTGGAAGGGGCAGATACGCAGTATTTT. Its translation is CASSLEGADTQYF. The chain is built from TRBV5-4 and TRBJ2-3; D is perhaps TRBD1 (5 bases). V was pared by 0 bases and J by 4 bases, with 6 bases between. The CDR3 contains 13 residues. Germline loops: CDR1 SGHNT, CDR2 YYREEE (reference sequence).

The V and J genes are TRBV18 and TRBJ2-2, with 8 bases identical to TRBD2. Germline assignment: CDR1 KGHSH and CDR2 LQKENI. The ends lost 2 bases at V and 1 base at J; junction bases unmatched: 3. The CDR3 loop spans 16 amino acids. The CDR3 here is CASSPSGRENTGELFF. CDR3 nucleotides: TGTGCCAGCTCACCATCCGGGAGGGAGAACACCGGGGAGCTGTTTTTT.

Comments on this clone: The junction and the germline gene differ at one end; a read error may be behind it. The CDR3 DNA reads as TGTGCCAGCAGTGCCCCGGCGGGCGAGGGGCCCCTGTTT. Translated, it gives CASSAPAGEGPLF. The J gene is TRBJ1-5, the V gene TRBV28; tentatively, D is TRBD1 (5 bases). The germline gives CDR1 MDHEN, CDR2 SYDVKM. The CDR3 totals 13 residues.

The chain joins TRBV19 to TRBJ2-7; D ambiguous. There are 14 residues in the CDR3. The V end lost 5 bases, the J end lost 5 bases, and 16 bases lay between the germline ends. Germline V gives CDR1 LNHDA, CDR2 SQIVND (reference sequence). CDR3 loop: CASSVFITSDEQYF. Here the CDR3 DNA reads TGTGCCAGTAGTGTCTTCATAACATCGGACGAGCAGTACTTC.

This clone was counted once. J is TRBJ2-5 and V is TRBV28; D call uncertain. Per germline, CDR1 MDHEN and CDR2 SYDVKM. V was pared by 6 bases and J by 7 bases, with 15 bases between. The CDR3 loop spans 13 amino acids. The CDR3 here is CASRPSPWRTQYF. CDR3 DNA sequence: TGTGCCAGCAGGCCGTCTCCTTGGAGGACCCAGTACTTC.

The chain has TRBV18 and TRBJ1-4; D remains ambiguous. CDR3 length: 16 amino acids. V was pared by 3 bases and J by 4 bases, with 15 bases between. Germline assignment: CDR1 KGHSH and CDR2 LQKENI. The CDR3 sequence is CASSPREPGGNEKLFF. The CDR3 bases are TGTGCCAGCTCACCGAGGGAGCCAGGCGGTAATGAAAAACTGTTTTTT.

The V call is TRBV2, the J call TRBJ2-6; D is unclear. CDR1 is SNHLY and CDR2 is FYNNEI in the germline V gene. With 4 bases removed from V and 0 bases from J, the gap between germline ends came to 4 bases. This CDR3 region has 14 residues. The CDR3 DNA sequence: TGTGCCAGCAGTGCTATCTCTGGGGCCAACGTCCTGACTTTC. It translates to CASSAISGANVLTF. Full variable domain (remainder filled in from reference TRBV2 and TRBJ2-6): EPEVTQTPSHQVTQMGQEVILRCVPISNHLYFYWYRQILGQKVEFLVSFYNNEISEKSEIFDDQFSVERPDGSNFTLKIRSTKLEDSAMYFCASSAISGANVLTFGAGSRLTVL.

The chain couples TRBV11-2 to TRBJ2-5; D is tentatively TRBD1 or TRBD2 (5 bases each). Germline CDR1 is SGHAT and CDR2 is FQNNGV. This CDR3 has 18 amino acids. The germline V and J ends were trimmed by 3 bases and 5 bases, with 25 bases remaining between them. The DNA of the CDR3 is TGTGCCAGCAGCTTCAGGCTAGCCACAGGAGGAGGTTGGGAGACCCAGTACTTC. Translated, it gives CASSFRLATGGGWETQYF.

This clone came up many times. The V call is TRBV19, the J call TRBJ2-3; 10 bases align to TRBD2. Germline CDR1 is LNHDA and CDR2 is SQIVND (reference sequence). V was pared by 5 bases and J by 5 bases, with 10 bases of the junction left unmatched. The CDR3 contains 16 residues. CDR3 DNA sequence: TGTGCCAGTAGTGCCCGGACTAGCGGTGAAGTAGATACGCAGTATTTT. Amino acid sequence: CASSARTSGEVDTQYF.

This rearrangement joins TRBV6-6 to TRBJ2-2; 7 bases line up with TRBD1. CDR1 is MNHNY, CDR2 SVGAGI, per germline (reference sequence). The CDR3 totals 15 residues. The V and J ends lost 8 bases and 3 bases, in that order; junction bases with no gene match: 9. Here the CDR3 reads CASSPGDSHTGELFF. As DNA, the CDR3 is TGTGCCAGCTCCCCCGGGGACAGCCACACCGGGGAGCTGTTTTTT.

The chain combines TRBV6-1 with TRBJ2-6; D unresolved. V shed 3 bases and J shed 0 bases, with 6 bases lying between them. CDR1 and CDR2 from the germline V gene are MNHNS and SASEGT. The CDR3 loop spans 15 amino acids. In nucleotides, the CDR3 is TGTGCCAGCAGTGATCAGTTCTCTGGGGCCAACGTCCTGACTTTC. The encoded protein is CASSDQFSGANVLTF.

Here the CDR3 reads CASSQESGIVSGELFF. For the CDR3, the DNA is TGCGCCAGCAGCCAAGAGAGCGGGATTGTGTCCGGGGAGCTGTTTTTT. The chain combines TRBV4-1 with TRBJ2-2; 7 bases align to TRBD2. The CDR3 extends over 16 amino acids. Germline V gene sequence: CDR1 MGHRA, CDR2 YSYEKL. After removal of 0 bases from V and 6 bases from J, the junction contained 7 bases not matched to a gene.

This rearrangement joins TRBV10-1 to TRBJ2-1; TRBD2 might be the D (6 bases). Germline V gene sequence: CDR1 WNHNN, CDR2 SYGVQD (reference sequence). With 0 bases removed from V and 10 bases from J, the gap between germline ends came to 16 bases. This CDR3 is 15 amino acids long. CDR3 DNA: TGCGCCAGCAGTGAGTCTGGAGGGCCAGCCAAGGAGCAGTTCTTC. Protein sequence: CASSESGGPAKEQFF.

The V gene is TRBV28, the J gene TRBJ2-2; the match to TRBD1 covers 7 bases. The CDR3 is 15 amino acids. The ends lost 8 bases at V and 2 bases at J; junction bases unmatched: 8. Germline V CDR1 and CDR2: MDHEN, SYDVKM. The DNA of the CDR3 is TGTGCCAGCGTTAGACAGGGAAGAAACACCGGGGAGCTGTTTTTT. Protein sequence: CASVRQGRNTGELFF.

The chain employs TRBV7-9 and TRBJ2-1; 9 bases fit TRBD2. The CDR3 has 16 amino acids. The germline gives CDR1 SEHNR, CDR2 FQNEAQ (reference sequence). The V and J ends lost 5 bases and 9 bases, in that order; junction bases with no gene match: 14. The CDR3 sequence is CASSPLAGSVGGEQFF. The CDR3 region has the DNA TGTGCCAGCAGCCCCCTAGCGGGATCAGTGGGCGGTGAGCAGTTCTTC. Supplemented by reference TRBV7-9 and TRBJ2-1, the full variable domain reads DTGVSQNPRHKITKRGQNVTFRCDPISEHNRLYWYRQTLGQGPEFLTYFQNEAQLEKSRLLSDRFSAERPKGSFSTLEIQRTEQGDSAMYLCASSPLAGSVGGEQFFGPGTRLTVL.

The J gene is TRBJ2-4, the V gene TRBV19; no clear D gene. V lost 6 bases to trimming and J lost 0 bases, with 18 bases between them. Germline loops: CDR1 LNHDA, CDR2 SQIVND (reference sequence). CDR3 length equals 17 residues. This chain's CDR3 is CASRSMRSVLAKNIQYF. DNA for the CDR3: TGTGCCAGTAGGTCTATGAGGTCAGTTCTAGCCAAAAACATTCAGTACTTC.

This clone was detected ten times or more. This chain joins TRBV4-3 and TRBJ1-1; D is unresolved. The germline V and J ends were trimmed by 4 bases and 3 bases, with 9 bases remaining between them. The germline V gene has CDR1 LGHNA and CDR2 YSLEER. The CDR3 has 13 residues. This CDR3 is CASSLEIDTEAFF. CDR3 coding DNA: TGCGCCAGCAGCCTTGAAATCGACACTGAAGCTTTCTTT.

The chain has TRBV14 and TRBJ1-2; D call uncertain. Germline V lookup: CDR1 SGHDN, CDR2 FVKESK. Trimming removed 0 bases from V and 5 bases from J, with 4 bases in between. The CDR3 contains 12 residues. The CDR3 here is CASSQEAYGYTF. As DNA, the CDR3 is TGTGCCAGCAGCCAAGAAGCGTATGGCTACACCTTC.